The 18 T cell receptor beta chains below all came from one sample that was sequenced in a study of blood T cell repertoires in COVID-19. Measured with immunoSEQ multiplex PCR; TCRdb has only the in-frame clones, and not every one. The sample contains about 220,000 clones, roughly 84% of which appear only once. Sequenced material: peripheral blood. The source of these receptors is a woman over 75 with acute or convalescent COVID-19.

The V and J genes are TRBV5-1 and TRBJ2-1; 7 bases match TRBD2. V shed 0 bases and J 4 bases; nucleotides not matched to a gene: 4. Germline assignment: CDR1 SGHRS and CDR2 YFSETQ. The CDR3 totals 15 residues. CDR3 DNA: TGCGCCAGCAGCTTGGGTGGGGGGGTTTACAATGAGCAGTTCTTC. It encodes CASSLGGGVYNEQFF.

The genes are TRBV5-1 and TRBJ1-3; D not certain. V gave up 4 bases and J gave up 4 bases, with 18 bases separating them. The CDR3 is 16 residues long. Germline assignment: CDR1 SGHRS and CDR2 YFSETQ. CDR3: CASSIHSLSAGNTIYF. CDR3 DNA: TGCGCCAGCAGCATACACAGCCTCTCGGCCGGAAACACCATATATTTT.

This clone was seen just once. Other DNA sequences in this specimen translate into the identical CDR3. The rearrangement joins TRBV2 to TRBJ2-2; TRBD2 might be the D (5 bases). V lost 1 base and J lost 5, with 8 bases in between. The CDR3 runs 14 residues. The germline CDR1 and CDR2 sequences are SNHLY and FYNNEI. CDR3 in DNA: TGTGCCAGCAGTGAAGTCCGGGAAACCGGGGAGCTGTTTTTT. Its protein is CASSEVRETGELFF. Drawing the rest from reference TRBV2 and TRBJ2-2, the complete variable domain is EPEVTQTPSHQVTQMGQEVILRCVPISNHLYFYWYRQILGQKVEFLVSFYNNEISEKSEIFDDQFSVERPDGSNFTLKIRSTKLEDSAMYFCASSEVRETGELFFGEGSRLTVL.

The V call is TRBV9, the J call TRBJ1-1; 10 nucleotides align to TRBD1. The trim removed 3 bases at V and 1 base at J, leaving 3 bases unmatched. This CDR3 has 15 amino acids. CDR1 is SGDLS, CDR2 YYNGEE, per germline. CDR3 sequence: CASSAGQGGNTEAFF. DNA of the CDR3: TGTGCCAGCAGCGCCGGACAGGGGGGGAACACTGAAGCTTTCTTT.

The rearrangement joins TRBV7-8 to TRBJ1-5, with D perhaps matching TRBD1 (6 bases). Germline assignment: CDR1 SGHVS and CDR2 FQNEAQ. The CDR3 covers 15 residues. The V gene lost 3 bases and the J gene lost 7 bases, with 16 bases spanning the gap. The CDR3 DNA sequence: TGTGCCAGCAGCTTGATGCGGGGGGCAAGGCAGCCCCAGCATTTT. This encodes CASSLMRGARQPQHF.

The chain carries TRBV29-1 and TRBJ2-7; 8 bases map to TRBD1. Germline V gene sequence: CDR1 SQVTM, CDR2 ANQGSEA. The trim removed 6 bases at V and 0 bases at J, leaving 7 bases unmatched. CDR3 size: 14 residues. The CDR3 reads CSVARDRSSYEQYF. CDR3 DNA: TGCAGCGTGGCCCGGGACAGGTCCTCCTACGAGCAGTACTTC.

The chain carries TRBV3-1 (or the pseudogene TRBV3-2) and TRBJ1-1; tentative D call: TRBD1 (5 bases). The CDR3 sequence is 14 residues long. Germline lookup yields CDR1 LGHDT and CDR2 YNNKEL (reference sequence). V lost 4 bases, J lost 3 bases, and 12 bases lay in between. The CDR3 protein is CASSPSQGDTEAFF. CDR3 DNA sequence: TGTGCCAGCAGCCCCAGTCAGGGTGACACTGAAGCTTTCTTT.

V gene TRBV5-4 combines with J gene TRBJ2-2; a weak D match, TRBD2 (7 bases). The CDR3 has 18 residues. Germline CDR1 is SGHNT and CDR2 is YYREEE (reference sequence). Deletions cut 4 bases from V and 3 bases from J, with 22 bases between. The chain's CDR3 is CASSPEIGGALDTGELFF. The DNA of the CDR3 is TGTGCCAGCAGCCCCGAAATTGGGGGGGCATTGGACACCGGGGAGCTGTTTTTT.

CDR3 sequence (DNA): TGCAGCGTATCCGGGACTAGCCGCACCGGGGAGCTGTTTTTT. Its protein product is CSVSGTSRTGELFF. The chain combines TRBV29-1 with TRBJ2-2; 9 bases are shared with TRBD2. CDR1 SQVTM and CDR2 ANQGSEA come from the germline V gene. CDR3 length: 14 amino acids. V lost 6 bases, J lost 4 bases, and 6 bases stayed unmatched.

This chain links TRBV5-1 with TRBJ1-1, with 7 bases aligning to TRBD1. CDR3 size: 17 residues. Germline CDR1 and CDR2: SGHRS and YFSETQ. The trim removed 3 bases at V and 2 bases at J, leaving 13 bases unmatched. In DNA form, the CDR3 reads TGCGCCAGCAGCTGGGGCCGGGACAGCAGTCCCAACACTGAAGCTTTCTTT. Translating it yields CASSWGRDSSPNTEAFF.

V gene TRBV10-1 combines with J gene TRBJ1-4; D is unclear. The CDR3 contains 12 residues. Germline V gives CDR1 WNHNN, CDR2 SYGVQD (reference sequence). Trimming took 3 bases from V and 8 from J, leaving 7 bases between them. The CDR3 region is CASSERFEKLFF. The CDR3 coding sequence is TGCGCCAGCAGTGAACGGTTCGAAAAACTGTTTTTT.

This rearrangement joins TRBV9 to TRBJ2-2; 10 bases are shared with TRBD1. With 4 bases clipped from V and 5 bases from J, the junction kept 8 bases outside the gene matches. The CDR3 spans 16 residues. CDR1 is SGDLS, CDR2 YYNGEE, per germline. CDR3 sequence reads: CASSRTTGGYTGELFF. The CDR3 coding sequence is TGTGCCAGCAGCCGAACGACAGGGGGCTATACCGGGGAGCTGTTTTTT.

V usage is TRBV7-9 and J usage is TRBJ1-2, with a possible D match to TRBD1 (6 bases). The germline V and J ends were trimmed by 4 bases and 8 bases, with 17 bases remaining between them. The germline V gene encodes CDR1 SEHNR and CDR2 FQNEAQ (reference sequence). The CDR3 runs to 14 residues. Here the CDR3 DNA reads TGTGCCAGCAGCTCGCAGGGGCTACAATGGGGCTACACCTTC. Protein: CASSSQGLQWGYTF.

The gene calls are TRBV19 and TRBJ2-3, with D tentatively TRBD1 (6 bases). Trimming removed 7 bases at V and 1 base at J, with 15 bases between. Germline loops: CDR1 LNHDA, CDR2 SQIVND (reference sequence). The length of the CDR3 is 15 residues. CDR3 sequence reads: CASTPTGIGTDTQYF. The CDR3 DNA sequence: TGTGCCAGTACTCCAACAGGGATCGGCACAGATACGCAGTATTTT.

This clone was recorded only once. CDR3 sequence: CASSLAGSPYEQYF. The DNA of the CDR3 is TGTGCCAGCAGTTTGGCGGGGTCACCCTACGAGCAGTACTTC. The chain links TRBV27 to TRBJ2-7; possibly TRBD2 for D (6 bases). V was pared by 3 bases and J by 2 bases, with 11 bases between. Germline loops: CDR1 MNHEY, CDR2 SMNVEV (reference sequence). The CDR3 has 14 amino acids.

The chain carries TRBV19 and TRBJ2-7; 10 bases fit TRBD1. The CDR3 consists of 15 residues. Germline V gene lookup returns CDR1 LNHDA and CDR2 SQIVND (reference sequence). The junction had 4 bases not matched to a gene; V was cut back by 0 bases and J by 5 bases. CDR3 sequence: CASSIEGTGVHEQYF. The CDR3 DNA reads TGTGCCAGTAGTATAGAAGGGACAGGGGTCCACGAGCAGTACTTC. Together with reference TRBV19 and TRBJ2-7, the CDR3 gives the full variable domain: DGGITQSPKYLFRKEGQNVTLSCEQNLNHDAMYWYRQDPGQGLRLIYYSQIVNDFQKGDIAEGYSVSREKKESFPLTVTSAQKNPTAFYLCASSIEGTGVHEQYFGPGTRLTVT.

Written as DNA, the CDR3 is TGTGCCAGCAGCAAGGGGGCAGGGGCTTTCTTT. It is translated as CASSKGAGAFF. The chain employs TRBV3-1 (or the pseudogene TRBV3-2) and TRBJ1-1; TRBD1 aligns across 7 bases. CDR3 length: 11 residues. Unmatched junction bases numbered 5, after V lost 5 bases and J lost 11 bases. The germline gives CDR1 LGHDT, CDR2 YNNKEL (reference sequence).

The rearrangement uses TRBV5-1 and TRBJ2-7; 9 bases line up with TRBD1. Trimming took 0 bases from V and 2 from J; bases not matched to a gene: 3. CDR3 length: 15 amino acids. Germline V gene sequence: CDR1 SGHRS, CDR2 YFSETQ. CDR3 DNA: TGCGCCAGCAGCTTGGGCGGGACAGGGACCTACGAGCAGTACTTC. It is translated as CASSLGGTGTYEQYF.